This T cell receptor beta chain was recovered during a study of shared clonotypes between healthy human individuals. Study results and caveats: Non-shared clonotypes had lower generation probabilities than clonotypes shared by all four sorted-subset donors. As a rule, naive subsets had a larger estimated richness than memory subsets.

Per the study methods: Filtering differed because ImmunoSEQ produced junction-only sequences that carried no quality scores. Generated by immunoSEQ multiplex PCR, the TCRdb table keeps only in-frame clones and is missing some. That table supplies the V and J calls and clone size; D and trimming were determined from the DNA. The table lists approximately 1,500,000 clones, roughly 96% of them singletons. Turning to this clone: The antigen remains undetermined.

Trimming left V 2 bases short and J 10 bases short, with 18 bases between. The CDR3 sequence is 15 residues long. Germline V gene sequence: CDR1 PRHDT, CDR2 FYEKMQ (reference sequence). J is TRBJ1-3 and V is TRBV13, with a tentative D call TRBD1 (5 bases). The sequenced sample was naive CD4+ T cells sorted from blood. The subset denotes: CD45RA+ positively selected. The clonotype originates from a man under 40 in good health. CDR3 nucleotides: TGTGCCAGCAGCTTATTGGGACGGAGAGGGGAGACCATATATTTT. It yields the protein CASSLLGRRGETIYF.